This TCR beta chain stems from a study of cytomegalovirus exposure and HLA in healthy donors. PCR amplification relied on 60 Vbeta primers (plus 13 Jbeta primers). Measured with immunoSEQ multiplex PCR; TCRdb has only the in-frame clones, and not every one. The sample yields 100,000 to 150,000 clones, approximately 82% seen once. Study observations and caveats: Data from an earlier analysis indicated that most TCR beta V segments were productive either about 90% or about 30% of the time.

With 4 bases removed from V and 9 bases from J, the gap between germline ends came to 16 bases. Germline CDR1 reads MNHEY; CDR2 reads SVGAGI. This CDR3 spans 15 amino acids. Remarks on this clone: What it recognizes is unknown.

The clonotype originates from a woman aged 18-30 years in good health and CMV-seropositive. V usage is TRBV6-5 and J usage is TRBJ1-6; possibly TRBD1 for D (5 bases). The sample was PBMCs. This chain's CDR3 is CASSSPTVSASPLHF. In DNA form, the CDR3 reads TGTGCCAGCAGTTCCCCGACAGTTTCAGCTTCACCCCTCCACTTT.